These T cell receptor beta chains were read from a single sample in a study of OX40 agonist ivuxolimab in advanced cancers. Sequencing was performed with immunoSEQ multiplex PCR; in TCRdb, only in-frame clones are kept and a portion is missing. The sample yields around 84,000 clones, around 85% seen once. Sequencing was performed on CD4+ or CD8+ T cells sorted from blood, taken in a trial of the OX40 agonist ivuxolimab. The receptors derive from an adult with an advanced solid tumor such as melanoma, head and neck, liver or kidney cancer. Each CDR3 is given with its conserved first and last residue. D genes are given only for firm matches. Size is stated for part of the rows, as once, few or many counts, or as a class when the clone is expanded.

clone size | J gene | V gene | D gene | CDR3 DNA | CDR3 protein
- | TRBJ2-7 | TRBV14 | TRBD2 | TGTGCCAGCAGCCGGACTAGCGGATACTACGAGCAGTACTTC | CASSRTSGYYEQYF
- | TRBJ2-7 | TRBV6-5 | TRBD2 | TGTGCCAGCAGCCGGGGGGGTTCCTACGAGCAGTACTTC | CASSRGGSYEQYF
- | TRBJ2-1 | TRBV7-6 | TRBD2 | TGTGCCAGCAGCTTACGTGCGACTAGCGGAGACAATGAGCAGTTCTTC | CASSLRATSGDNEQFF
- | TRBJ2-2 | TRBV6-6 | - | TGTGCCAGCACCCCCCGGGCGCCGGGACCGGCGGTGGAGCTGTTTTTT | CASTPRAPGPAVELFF
- | TRBJ2-5 | TRBV11-1 | - | TGTGCCAGCAGCTTATTAGGTTGGGAGACCCAGTACTTC | CASSLLGWETQYF
- | TRBJ2-4 | TRBV19 | TRBD1 | TGTGCCAGTAGTATGTGGAGACAGGGCCTTGCCAAAAACATTCAGTACTTC | CASSMWRQGLAKNIQYF
- | TRBJ2-3 | TRBV15 | - | TGTGCCACCAGCAGAGGATTTCAGGGATCAGATACGCAGTATTTT | CATSRGFQGSDTQYF
once | TRBJ1-1 | TRBV9 | TRBD1 | TGTGCCAGCAGCTCAGGGGGGGGCAATTCGGCGGGTGAAGCTTTCTTT | CASSSGGGNSAGEAFF
- | TRBJ1-5 | TRBV15 | - | TGTGCCACCAGCAGAGAAGGGGCACCCAATCAGCCCCAGCATTTT | CATSREGAPNQPQHF
many | TRBJ1-5 | TRBV19 | - | TGTGCCAGTAGTACGGTCCAACGCAATCAGCCCCAGCATTTT | CASSTVQRNQPQHF
- | TRBJ2-6 | TRBV5-1 | TRBD1 | TGCGCCAGCAGCTCGGGACAGGGAACCTCTGGGGCCAACGTCCTGACTTTC | CASSSGQGTSGANVLTF
- | TRBJ1-5 | TRBV4-1 | TRBD1 | TGCGCCAGCAGCCAAGATGACGGGACAGATAGCAATCAGCCCCAGCATTTT | CASSQDDGTDSNQPQHF
- | TRBJ2-7 | TRBV11-2 | - | TGTGCCAGCAGCTTAGTGACAGGCGCTACCTACGAGCAGTACTTC | CASSLVTGATYEQYF
- | TRBJ2-1 | TRBV11-2 | TRBD2 | TGTGCCAGCAGCGTAGAGGGACTAGCGGGGGGCCTTTACAATGAGCAGTTCTTC | CASSVEGLAGGLYNEQFF
many | TRBJ1-1 | TRBV27 | - | TGTGCCAGCAGCACGAGCCACAGGGCCACTGAAGCTTTCTTT | CASSTSHRATEAFF
- | TRBJ2-6 | TRBV11-3 | - | TGTGCCAGCAGCCGGGCCCGGGGGGCCAACGTCCTGACTTTC | CASSRARGANVLTF
- | TRBJ2-1 | TRBV10-3 | - | TGTGCCATCAGTGTCCTAGGGGGGGGCGACAATGAGCAGTTCTTC | CAISVLGGGDNEQFF
once | TRBJ1-1 | TRBV10-3 | - | TGTGCCATCAGTGACGCCTACGAAGCTTTCTTT | CAISDAYEAFF
- | TRBJ2-1 | TRBV7-3 | - | TGTGCCAGCAGCTTAGGGCGGGGCACCTACAATGAGCAGTTCTTC | CASSLGRGTYNEQFF
- | TRBJ1-4 | TRBV10-2 | - | TGCGCCAGCAGTGAAGCGGATGAAAAACTGTTTTTT | CASSEADEKLFF
- | TRBJ2-1 | TRBV30 | - | TGTGCCTGGGAGGGGAGGAATGAGCAGTTCTTC | CAWEGRNEQFF
- | TRBJ2-5 | TRBV2 | - | TGTGCCAGCAGTGTAACAGAGACCCAGTACTTC | CASSVTETQYF
- | TRBJ2-7 | TRBV2 | - | TGTGCCAGCAGTATCAGGGACCACGAGCAGTACTTC | CASSIRDHEQYF
- | TRBJ1-4 | TRBV5-1 | TRBD1 | TGCGCCACCGACTGGACAGGGTCGACTAATGAAAAACTGTTTTTT | CATDWTGSTNEKLFF
- | TRBJ2-3 | TRBV5-1 | TRBD2 | TGCGCCAGCAGCAAAAGACTAGCGGGGGGGCCTAGCACAGATACGCAGTATTTT | CASSKRLAGGPSTDTQYF
- | TRBJ1-2 | TRBV4-2 | TRBD1 | TGTGCCAGCAGCCAAGGGGACAGGGAGGCCTTAGGCTACACCTTC | CASSQGDREALGYTF
- | TRBJ1-1 | TRBV9 | - | TGTGCCAGCAGCGTAGCAGTGAACACTGAAGCTTTCTTT | CASSVAVNTEAFF
once | TRBJ2-7 | TRBV18 | - | TGTGCCAGCTCAGGCTTAGGGGAGCAGTACTTC | CASSGLGEQYF
- | TRBJ2-6 | TRBV19 | TRBD1 | TGTGCCAGTAGCCTGAAGACAGGGGGCTCCCTCTCTGGGGCCAACGTCCTGACTTTC | CASSLKTGGSLSGANVLTF
- | TRBJ2-4 | TRBV11-3 | - | TGTGCCAGCAGCTTAGTAACAACCAGTGGGCTAGCCAAAAACATTCAGTACTTC | CASSLVTTSGLAKNIQYF
- | TRBJ2-5 | TRBV25-1 | - | TGTGCCAGCAGTGAAAGGGGGTTGGGGTCGGGGGAGACCCAGTACTTC | CASSERGLGSGETQYF
once | TRBJ1-1 | TRBV12-5 | - | TGTGCTAGTGGTTTGGCCTTGTACAGGGAAGGTGCTTTCTTT | CASGLALYREGAFF
- | TRBJ1-2 | TRBV27 | - | TGTGCCAGCAGTTTAAGGAGGGAGTCTGGCTGCACCTTC | CASSLRRESGCTF
- | TRBJ2-1 | TRBV30 | - | TGTGCCTGGAGTGGAACCACAGGGAATGAGCAGTTCTTC | CAWSGTTGNEQFF
medium-sized | TRBJ2-6 | TRBV4-2 | - | TGTGCCAGCAGCCAACTTACAGGGTCCGGGGCCAACGTCCTGACTTTC | CASSQLTGSGANVLTF
- | TRBJ1-5 | TRBV30 | - | TGTGCCTGGAGTGGAGTGCACACCGATCAGCCCCAGCATTTT | CAWSGVHTDQPQHF
- | TRBJ2-5 | TRBV7-9 | - | TGTGCCAGCAGCCAAGCCCCGGGAGCTTCGGAGACCCAGTACTTC | CASSQAPGASETQYF
- | TRBJ2-1 | TRBV4-1 | - | TGCGCCAGCAGCCAAGGGACTTATTCCTCCTACAATGAGCAGTTCTTC | CASSQGTYSSYNEQFF
- | TRBJ2-3 | TRBV6-6 | TRBD2 | TGTGCCAGCAGGGGGTCGGGAGGGGATGATACGCAGTATTTT | CASRGSGGDDTQYF
- | TRBJ1-5 | TRBV7-2 | TRBD1 | TGTGCCAGCAGCTTAACCACCGGGACAGGGCATCAGCCCCAGCATTTT | CASSLTTGTGHQPQHF
- | TRBJ1-5 | TRBV2 | - | TGTGCCAGCAAGGGGAGAAACAGCAATCAGCCCCAGCATTTT | CASKGRNSNQPQHF
- | TRBJ1-2 | TRBV2 | - | TGTGCCAGCAGTGAGAAAGGGGTCTATGGCTACACCTTC | CASSEKGVYGYTF
- | TRBJ2-7 | TRBV20-1 | - | TGCAGTGCTATGGACGGCTACGAGCAGTACTTC | CSAMDGYEQYF
- | TRBJ2-7 | TRBV6-1 | - | TGTGCCAGCAGTGTTCGGGGGCGCGCCTACGAGCAGTACTTC | CASSVRGRAYEQYF
- | TRBJ2-5 | TRBV11-2 | TRBD2 | TGTGCCAGCAGCTCTTGGACTAGCGGGGGTTCAGGAGAGACCCAGTACTTC | CASSSWTSGGSGETQYF
- | TRBJ2-5 | TRBV10-2 | - | TGCGCCAGCAGTGCCGGACTGAGAATTCAAGAGACCCAGTACTTC | CASSAGLRIQETQYF
- | TRBJ1-2 | TRBV19 | - | TGTGCCAGTAGTATAGATCTATCCATAGCAGGTGGCTACACCTTC | CASSIDLSIAGGYTF
- | TRBJ1-3 | TRBV15 | - | TGTGCCACCAGCATCTCTGGAAACACCATATATTTT | CATSISGNTIYF
- | TRBJ1-1 | TRBV6-6 | - | TGTGCCAGCAGTTACAGCGGGGGCAGAACTGAAGCTTTCTTT | CASSYSGGRTEAFF
- | TRBJ2-3 | TRBV6-1 | - | TGTGCCAGCAGTGACGGCGGGCCGACAGATACGCAGTATTTT | CASSDGGPTDTQYF
- | TRBJ2-7 | TRBV10-3 | TRBD1 | TGTGCCATCAGTGAGTTGGCCAGGGGGCAAAAAGAGCAGTACTTC | CAISELARGQKEQYF
few | TRBJ1-3 | TRBV7-8 | - | TGTGCCAGCAGCCTTAGACAGTCTGGAAACACCATATATTTT | CASSLRQSGNTIYF
- | TRBJ1-3 | TRBV2 | - | TGTGCCAGCAGTGGGGCAGGCGGAAACACCATATATTTT | CASSGAGGNTIYF
once | TRBJ2-5 | TRBV11-2 | TRBD2 | TGTGCCTCCCGGGGAGGGCCAATGCAAGAGACCCAGTACTTC | CASRGGPMQETQYF
- | TRBJ1-3 | TRBV7-9 | - | TGTGCCAGCAGCTTTGGTATCCTCACCATATATTTT | CASSFGILTIYF
- | TRBJ2-1 | TRBV5-1 | - | TGCGCCAGCAGCCCAGGACTGGGAGTCTACAATGAGCAGTTCTTC | CASSPGLGVYNEQFF
- | TRBJ1-1 | TRBV6-1 | TRBD1 | TGTGCCAGCAGTGGGACAGGGGGCGGAACTGAAGCTTTCTTT | CASSGTGGGTEAFF
- | TRBJ2-1 | TRBV29-1 | TRBD2 | TGCAGCGTTGGAAAGAGGCTAGCGGGGCGGGTTGGCTCCTACAATGAGCAGTTCTTC | CSVGKRLAGRVGSYNEQFF
- | TRBJ2-1 | TRBV5-1 | - | TGCGCCAGCAGCTCCCGGGACGGATACAATGAGCAGTTCTTC | CASSSRDGYNEQFF